This TCR beta chain was recovered during a study of T cell responses to AZD1222 COVID-19 vaccine. Study conclusions and caveats: The donors showed a predominance of white British ancestry and of females, with possible underestimation of clonal diversity. Close to half of all spike-specific TCRs reportedly target regions of the variants that are unmutated. Repertoire sampling occurred only after the peak T cell response.

V lost 6 bases, J lost 1 base, and 12 bases lay in between. Germline CDR1 SQVTM, CDR2 ANQGSEA. CDR3 length: 13 amino acids. Libraries were prepared by immunoSEQ multiplex PCR; TCRdb keeps only in-frame clonotypes and omits some of them. The sample includes about 100,000 clones, around 90% seen only once; the top ten take about 4.5%. Concerning this clone: Its antigen remains unidentified.

The source was peripheral blood, collected on day 0 of AZD1222 vaccination. This sequence was found in an adult in good health. The chain employs TRBV29-1 and TRBJ1-1, with TRBD1 as a possible D gene (5 bases). The CDR3 DNA follows: TGCAGCGTGGCAGCAGGGACGAACACTGAAGCTTTCTTT. Translated, it gives CSVAAGTNTEAFF.